The 28 T cell receptor beta chains below were found in one sample sequenced in a study of cytomegalovirus exposure and HLA in healthy donors. The PCR was carried out with 60 Vbeta primers and 13 Jbeta primers. Profiled with immunoSEQ multiplex PCR; TCRdb holds only in-frame clones, not every one. Of approximately 290,000 clones in the sample, about 80% were seen once. The sequenced material came from PBMCs. Source of these receptors: a girl aged 2-9 years in good health and CMV-seronegative.

V is TRBV7-2 and J is TRBJ2-1; 9 bases match TRBD1. Germline CDR1 and CDR2: SGHTA and FQGNSA. After removal of 2 bases from V and 9 bases from J, the junction contained 5 bases not matched to a gene. The CDR3 is made up of 14 amino acids. The CDR3 here is CASSLRQGDAEQFF. CDR3 nucleotide sequence: TGTGCCAGCAGCTTAAGACAGGGGGACGCTGAGCAGTTCTTC.

This clone was observed a handful of times. The chain employs TRBV7-9 and TRBJ1-5, with a tentative D call TRBD1 (5 bases). The CDR3 loop spans 14 amino acids. The V end was cut by 5 bases, the J end by 3 bases, with 11 bases between. Germline V gives CDR1 SEHNR, CDR2 FQNEAQ (reference sequence). In nucleotides, the CDR3 is TGTGCCAGCAGCAACGTGGGGCACAATCAGCCCCAGCATTTT. Its translation: CASSNVGHNQPQHF.

The count of this clone is one. The chain couples TRBV5-4 to TRBJ2-7; 7 bases are a match to TRBD2. Germline values: CDR1 SGHNT, CDR2 YYREEE (reference sequence). The CDR3 has 17 residues. The ends lost 4 bases at V and 2 bases at J; junction bases unmatched: 15. The CDR3 is CASSTTPRLADPYEQYF. CDR3 nucleotide sequence: TGTGCCAGCAGCACAACCCCTAGACTAGCTGATCCCTACGAGCAGTACTTC. Combining the CDR3 with reference TRBV5-4 and TRBJ2-7 gives the whole variable domain ETGVTQSPTHLIKTRGQQVTLRCSSQSGHNTVSWYQQALGQGPQFIFQYYREEENGRGNFPPRFSGLQFPNYSSELNVNALELDDSALYLCASSTTPRLADPYEQYFGPGTRLTVT.

The V gene is TRBV27, the J gene TRBJ1-2, with TRBD1 matching 8 bases. After removal of 4 bases from V and 4 bases from J, the junction contained 8 bases not matched to a gene. Per germline, CDR1 MNHEY and CDR2 SMNVEV (reference sequence). The CDR3 spans 15 residues. Here the CDR3 reads CASSSGPDRVYGYTF. CDR3 nucleotides: TGTGCCAGCAGTTCCGGGCCGGACAGGGTCTATGGCTACACCTTC.

J is TRBJ2-5 and V is TRBV7-9, with D possibly TRBD2 on 5 matching bases. The CDR3 totals 15 residues. V was shortened by 3 bases and J by 5 bases, with 16 bases between the two germline ends. CDR1 and CDR2 from the germline V gene are SEHNR and FQNEAQ (reference sequence). The CDR3 sequence: CASSFGGMVWETQYF. In DNA form, the CDR3 reads TGTGCCAGCAGCTTTGGAGGTATGGTCTGGGAGACCCAGTACTTC.

The chain couples TRBV11-1 to TRBJ2-1, with TRBD2 identical over 10 bases. In germline, CDR1 is SGHAT, CDR2 FQDESV (reference sequence). The CDR3 spans 13 residues. Losses at the gene ends were 6 bases for V and 11 bases for J; bases not matched to a gene: 7. CDR3: CASRLGLAYQQFF. DNA for the CDR3: TGTGCCAGCAGACTGGGACTAGCGTACCAGCAGTTCTTC.

The chain employs TRBV7-8 and TRBJ1-5; the match to TRBD1 covers 9 bases. This CDR3 has 16 amino acids. The germline CDR1 and CDR2 sequences are SGHVS and FQNEAQ. V lost 5 bases, J lost 3 bases, and 8 bases stayed unmatched. Written as DNA, the CDR3 is TGTGCCAGCAGCCAAGGACAGGGGATCTTCAATCAGCCCCAGCATTTT. Translating gives CASSQGQGIFNQPQHF.

The chain joins TRBV29-1 to TRBJ1-5, with D perhaps matching TRBD1 (5 bases). The CDR3 spans 13 residues. V shed 5 bases and J shed 0 bases, with 8 bases lying between them. The germline CDR1 and CDR2 sequences are SQVTM and ANQGSEA. The chain's CDR3 is CSVRDSSNQPQHF. CDR3 in DNA: TGCAGCGTTCGTGACAGTAGCAATCAGCCCCAGCATTTT. Combining the CDR3 with reference TRBV29-1 and TRBJ1-5 gives the whole variable domain SAVISQKPSRDICQRGTSLTIQCQVDSQVTMMFWYRQQPGQSLTLIATANQGSEATYESGFVIDKFPISRPNLTFSTLTVSNMSPEDSSIYLCSVRDSSNQPQHFGDGTRLSIL.

The genes are TRBV19 and TRBJ2-7; 7 nucleotides line up with TRBD1. CDR3 length: 18 residues. Losses at the gene ends were 5 bases for V and 2 bases for J; bases not matched to a gene: 18. The V gene's germline CDR1 is LNHDA and CDR2 SQIVND (reference sequence). The CDR3 sequence is CASSPDRDPWSFPYEQYF. The DNA for the CDR3 is TGTGCCAGTAGTCCCGACAGGGACCCCTGGTCTTTTCCCTACGAGCAGTACTTC.

This clone was recorded a few times. J is TRBJ2-5 and V is TRBV7-8; the match to TRBD2 covers 13 bases. Germline V gives CDR1 SGHVS, CDR2 FQNEAQ. The junction had 12 bases not matched to a gene; V was cut back by 5 bases and J by 6 bases. This CDR3 spans 17 amino acids. The CDR3 region has the DNA TGTGCCAGCAGCCTAGGGACTAGCGGGGCCCCCGGGAAGACCCAGTACTTC. Translation: CASSLGTSGAPGKTQYF.

The chain employs TRBV29-1 and TRBJ2-5; weak D call: TRBD2 (5 bases). The J call could be wrong; TRBJ2-7 is a better fit for the DNA end. From germline, CDR1 is SQVTM and CDR2 ANQGSEA. The CDR3 has 14 amino acids. Written as DNA, the CDR3 is TGCAGCGGGGGAGTCGGGCGACCGCCCTACGAGCAGTACTTC. Residues: CSGGVGRPPYEQYF.

V gene TRBV7-3 combines with J gene TRBJ2-2, with a weak D call TRBD1 (6 bases). Germline values: CDR1 SGHTA, CDR2 FQGTGA. The CDR3 totals 14 residues. Trimming removed 5 bases at V and 1 base at J, with 8 bases between. CDR3 nucleotide sequence: TGTGCCAGCAGCATACAGGGGAACACCGGGGAGCTGTTTTTT. This codes for CASSIQGNTGELFF.

This clone was observed a single time. The chain carries TRBV9 and TRBJ2-3; D uncertain. Germline assignment: CDR1 SGDLS and CDR2 YYNGEE. V lost 3 bases and J 3 bases, leaving 14 bases between the germline ends. CDR3 length equals 15 residues. The CDR3 region is CASSARNLPTDTQYF. The DNA of the CDR3 is TGTGCCAGCAGCGCCAGGAACTTACCTACAGATACGCAGTATTTT.

The gene calls are TRBV7-6 and TRBJ2-1, with D perhaps matching TRBD2 (5 bases). This CDR3 is built from 15 residues. Trimming shortened V by 5 bases and J by 6 bases, and 17 bases separated the two germline ends. In germline, CDR1 is SGHVS, CDR2 FNYEAQ. The CDR3 nucleotides are TGTGCCAGCAGCCATGGAGGCGGATACGCCAATGAGCAGTTCTTC. Protein: CASSHGGGYANEQFF.

V and J are TRBV2 and TRBJ2-5; 10 nucleotides agree with TRBD2. The DNA end is more similar to TRBJ2-7, so the J call may be wrong. There are 14 residues in the CDR3. Germline V gene sequence: CDR1 SNHLY, CDR2 FYNNEI. CDR3 residues: CASGESGGAYEQYF. For the CDR3, the DNA is TGTGCCAGCGGGGAAAGCGGGGGGGCCTACGAGCAGTACTTC.

This chain uses TRBV11-2 with TRBJ2-7, with TRBD2 identical over 9 bases. Germline V gene lookup returns CDR1 SGHAT and CDR2 FQNNGV. The CDR3 is made up of 17 amino acids. The V and J ends lost 2 bases and 3 bases, in that order; junction bases with no gene match: 11. The CDR3 sequence: CASSLFRIAGVDYEQYF. CDR3 DNA sequence: TGTGCCAGCAGCTTATTCCGTATAGCGGGAGTAGACTACGAGCAGTACTTC.

The rearrangement uses TRBV27 and TRBJ1-2, with 9 bases identical to TRBD1. The ends lost 4 bases at V and 5 bases at J; junction bases unmatched: 5. CDR1 is MNHEY and CDR2 is SMNVEV in the germline V gene (reference sequence). The CDR3 is 14 amino acids. As DNA, the CDR3 is TGTGCCAGCAGTTCCCATGGACAGGGGTATGGCTACACCTTC. The encoded protein is CASSSHGQGYGYTF.

V usage is TRBV28 and J usage is TRBJ2-5; tentatively, D is TRBD2 (6 bases). The CDR3 extends over 14 amino acids. Germline V gene lookup returns CDR1 MDHEN and CDR2 SYDVKM. V shed 2 bases and J shed 5 bases, with 12 bases lying between them. Here the CDR3 reads CASSLGSEGETQYF. CDR3 sequence (DNA): TGTGCCAGCAGTTTAGGCTCGGAGGGGGAGACCCAGTACTTC.

V is TRBV5-4 and J is TRBJ2-3, with TRBD2 matching over 9 bases. V was clipped by 2 bases and J by 8 bases; unmatched bases: 12. The CDR3 consists of 16 residues. CDR1 and CDR2 from the germline V gene are SGHNT and YYREEE (reference sequence). The CDR3 is CASSFGLGGGRATQYF. The CDR3 bases are TGTGCCAGCAGCTTCGGGCTTGGGGGCGGGAGGGCTACGCAGTATTTT.

The gene calls are TRBV4-1 and TRBJ2-3; D possibly corresponds to TRBD1 (6 bases). The CDR3 is made up of 17 amino acids. V lost 1 base to trimming and J lost 2 bases, with 16 bases between them. In germline, CDR1 is MGHRA, CDR2 YSYEKL. The CDR3 region has the DNA TGCGCCAGCAGCCAAGTGGGGGCCTCAAGCTACACAGATACGCAGTATTTT. It is translated as CASSQVGASSYTDTQYF.

DNA of the CDR3: TGTGCCAGCAGCTTATCCGGGACAGCGGTCAGAGATACGCAGTATTTT. This gives the protein CASSLSGTAVRDTQYF. J is TRBJ2-3 and V is TRBV7-9; 7 bases match TRBD1. The CDR3 consists of 16 residues. CDR1 is SEHNR and CDR2 is FQNEAQ in the germline V gene (reference sequence). V lost 2 bases to trimming and J lost 5 bases; unmatched junction nucleotides: 10. The entire variable domain, with the rest obtained from reference TRBV7-9 and TRBJ2-3, is as follows: DTGVSQNPRHKITKRGQNVTFRCDPISEHNRLYWYRQTLGQGPEFLTYFQNEAQLEKSRLLSDRFSAERPKGSFSTLEIQRTEQGDSAMYLCASSLSGTAVRDTQYFGPGTRLTVL.

The chain links TRBV14 to TRBJ2-5; 8 positions match TRBD2. Germline CDR1 and CDR2: SGHDN and FVKESK. This CDR3 region has 16 residues. Trimming cost V 0 bases and J 5 bases; bases outside gene matches: 8. CDR3 protein: CASSQEWRSGGETQYF. Written as DNA, the CDR3 is TGTGCCAGCAGCCAAGAATGGCGGTCGGGGGGGGAGACCCAGTACTTC.

The genes are TRBV9 and TRBJ1-1; D is possibly TRBD1 (6 bases). This CDR3 comprises 14 residues. Trimming removed 4 bases at V and 4 bases at J, with 14 bases between. Germline values: CDR1 SGDLS, CDR2 YYNGEE. The CDR3 bases are TGTGCCAGCAGCCCCTCACAGGGACGCACTGAAGCTTTCTTT. Translation gives CASSPSQGRTEAFF.

This chain links TRBV28 with TRBJ1-5; 9 bases align to TRBD1. V lost 8 bases, J lost 9 bases, and 11 bases stayed unmatched. The CDR3 covers 14 residues. In germline, CDR1 is MDHEN, CDR2 SYDVKM. As DNA, the CDR3 is TGTGCCAGCTTGCCGGGACAGGGAGGCATGCCCCAGCATTTT. It specifies CASLPGQGGMPQHF. The full variable domain, rest sourced from reference TRBV28 and TRBJ1-5, is DVKVTQSSRYLVKRTGEKVFLECVQDMDHENMFWYRQDPGLGLRLIYFSYDVKMKEKGDIPEGYSVSREKKERFSLILESASTNQTSMYLCASLPGQGGMPQHFGDGTRLSIL.

The V and J genes are TRBV18 and TRBJ2-7; D possibly corresponds to TRBD2 (6 bases). Trimming shortened V by 6 bases and J by 4 bases, and 16 bases separated the two germline ends. The CDR3 length is 14 residues. Germline loops: CDR1 KGHSH, CDR2 LQKENI. CDR3 loop: CASSPGGEPYEQYF. The CDR3 DNA reads as TGTGCCAGCTCCCCTGGAGGGGAACCTTACGAGCAGTACTTC.

This clone has just one count. CDR3 region: CASSLAGRGVGEQYF. In DNA, the CDR3 is TGTGCCAGCAGCTTAGCGGGACGGGGGGTTGGCGAGCAGTACTTC. The chain is built from TRBV7-2 and TRBJ2-7; 7 positions match TRBD2. The trim removed 0 bases at V and 6 bases at J, leaving 8 bases unmatched. The germline CDR1 and CDR2 sequences are SGHTA and FQGNSA. This CDR3 has 15 amino acids.

This clone was seen once. This rearrangement joins TRBV30 to TRBJ2-7; 11 bases match TRBD1. The germline V gene has CDR1 GTSNPN and CDR2 SVGIG (reference sequence). V lost 4 bases to trimming and J lost 7 bases; unmatched junction nucleotides: 9. This CDR3 contains 14 residues. Here the CDR3 DNA reads TGTGCCTGGAAATCTGGGACAGGGGGTAGAGAGCAGTACTTC. The encoded protein is CAWKSGTGGREQYF. The variable domain in full, with the rest retrieved from reference TRBV30 and TRBJ2-7, is SQTIHQWPATLVQPVGSPLSLECTVEGTSNPNLYWYRQAAGRGLQLLFYSVGIGQISSEVPQNLSASRPQDRQFILSSKKLLLSDSGFYLCAWKSGTGGREQYFGPGTRLTVT.

This clone was seen more than once but under ten times. This chain links TRBV7-3 with TRBJ2-7; maybe TRBD1 (6 bases). The length of the CDR3 is 15 residues. Trimming took off 2 bases at V and 2 bases at J, with 13 bases between the two ends. CDR1 SGHTA and CDR2 FQGTGA come from the germline V gene. The CDR3, as DNA: TGTGCCAGCAGCTTACAGCCGACAGGTCCCTACGAGCAGTACTTC. Translation: CASSLQPTGPYEQYF.